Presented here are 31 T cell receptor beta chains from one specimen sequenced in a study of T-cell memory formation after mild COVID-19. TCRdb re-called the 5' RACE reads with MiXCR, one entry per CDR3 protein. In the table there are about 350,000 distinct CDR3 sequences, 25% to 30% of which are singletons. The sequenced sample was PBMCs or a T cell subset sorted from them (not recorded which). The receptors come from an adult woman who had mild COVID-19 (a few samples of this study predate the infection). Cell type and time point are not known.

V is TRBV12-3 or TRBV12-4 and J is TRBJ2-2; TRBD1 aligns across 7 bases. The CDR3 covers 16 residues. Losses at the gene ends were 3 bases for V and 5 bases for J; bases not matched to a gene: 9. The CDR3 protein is CASSFRDRAITGELFF. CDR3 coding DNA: TGTGCCAGCAGTTTCAGAGACAGGGCAATTACCGGGGAGCTGTTTTTT.

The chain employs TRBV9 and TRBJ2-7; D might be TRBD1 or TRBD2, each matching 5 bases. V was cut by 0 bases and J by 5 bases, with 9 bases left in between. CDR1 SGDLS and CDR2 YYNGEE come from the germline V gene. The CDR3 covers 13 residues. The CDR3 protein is CASSVDPGHEQYF. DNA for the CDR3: TGTGCCAGCAGCGTAGACCCGGGACACGAGCAGTACTTC. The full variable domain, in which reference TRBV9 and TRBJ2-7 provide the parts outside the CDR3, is DSGVTQTPKHLITATGQRVTLRCSPRSGDLSVYWYQQSLDQGLQFLIQYYNGEERAKGNILERFSAQQFPDLHSELNLSSLELGDSALYFCASSVDPGHEQYFGPGTRLTVT.

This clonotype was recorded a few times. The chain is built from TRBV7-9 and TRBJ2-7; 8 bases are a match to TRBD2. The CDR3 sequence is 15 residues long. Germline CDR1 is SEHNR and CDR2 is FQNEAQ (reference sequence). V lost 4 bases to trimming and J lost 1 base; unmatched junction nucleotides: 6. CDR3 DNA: TGTGCCAGCAGCTCTCCGCGGGGGGCGTCCTACGAGCAGTACTTC. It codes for CASSSPRGASYEQYF.

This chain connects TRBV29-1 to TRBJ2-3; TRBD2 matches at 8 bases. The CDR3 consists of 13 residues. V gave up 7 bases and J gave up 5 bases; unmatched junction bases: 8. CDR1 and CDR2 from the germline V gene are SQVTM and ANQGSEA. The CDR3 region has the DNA TGCAGCGAAGGAGCGGGAGAAAGAGATACGCAGTATTTT. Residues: CSEGAGERDTQYF.

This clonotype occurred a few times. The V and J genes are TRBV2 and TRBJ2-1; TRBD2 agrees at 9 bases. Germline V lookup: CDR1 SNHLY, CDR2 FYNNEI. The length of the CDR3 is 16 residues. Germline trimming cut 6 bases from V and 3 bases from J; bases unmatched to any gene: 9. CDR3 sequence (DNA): TGTGCCAGCAGCCGGACTAGCGCCAAAATCTACAATGAGCAGTTCTTC. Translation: CASSRTSAKIYNEQFF.

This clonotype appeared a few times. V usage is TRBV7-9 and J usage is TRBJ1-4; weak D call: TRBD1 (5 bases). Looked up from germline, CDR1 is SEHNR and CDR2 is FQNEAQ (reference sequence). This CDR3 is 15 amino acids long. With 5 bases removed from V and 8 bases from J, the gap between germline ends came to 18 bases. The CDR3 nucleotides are TGTGCCAGCAGCCCGCCCGGTGGGGGTCAAGAAAAACTGTTTTTT. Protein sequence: CASSPPGGGQEKLFF.

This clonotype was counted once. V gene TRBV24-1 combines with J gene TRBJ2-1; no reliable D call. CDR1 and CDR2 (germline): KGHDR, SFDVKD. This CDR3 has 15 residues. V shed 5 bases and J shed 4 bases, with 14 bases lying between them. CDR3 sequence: CATSAGSTAYNEQFF. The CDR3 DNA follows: TGTGCCACCAGTGCCGGCTCGACTGCATACAATGAGCAGTTCTTC.

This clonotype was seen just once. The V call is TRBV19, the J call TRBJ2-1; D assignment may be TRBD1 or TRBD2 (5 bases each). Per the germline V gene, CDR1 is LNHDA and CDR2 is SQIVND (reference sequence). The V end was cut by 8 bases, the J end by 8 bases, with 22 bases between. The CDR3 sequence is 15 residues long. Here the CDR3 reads CASVLTGTGIDEQFF. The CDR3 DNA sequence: TGTGCCAGTGTCTTAACCGGGACCGGCATCGATGAGCAGTTCTTC.

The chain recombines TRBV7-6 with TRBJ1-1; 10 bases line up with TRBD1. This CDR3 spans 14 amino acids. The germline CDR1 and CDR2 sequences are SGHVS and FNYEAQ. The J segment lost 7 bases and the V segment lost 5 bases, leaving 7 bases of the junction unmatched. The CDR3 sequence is CASSPSGQGDEAFF. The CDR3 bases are TGTGCCAGCAGCCCATCCGGACAGGGGGATGAAGCTTTCTTT.

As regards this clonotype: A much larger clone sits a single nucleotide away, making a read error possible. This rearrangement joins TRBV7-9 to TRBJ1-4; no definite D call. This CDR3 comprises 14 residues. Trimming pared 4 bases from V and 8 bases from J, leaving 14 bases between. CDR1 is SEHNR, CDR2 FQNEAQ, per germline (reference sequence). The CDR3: CASSYYSLGEKLFF. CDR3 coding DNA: TGTGCCAGCAGCTATTACAGCCTCGGGGAAAAACTGTTTTTT.

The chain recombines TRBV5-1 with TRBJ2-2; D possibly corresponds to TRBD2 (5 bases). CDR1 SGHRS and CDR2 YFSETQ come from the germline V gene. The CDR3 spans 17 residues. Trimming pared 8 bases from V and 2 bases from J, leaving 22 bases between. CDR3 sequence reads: CASSGIPPAVNTGELFF. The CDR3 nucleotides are TGCGCCAGTTCTGGAATCCCCCCAGCGGTTAACACCGGGGAGCTGTTTTTT.

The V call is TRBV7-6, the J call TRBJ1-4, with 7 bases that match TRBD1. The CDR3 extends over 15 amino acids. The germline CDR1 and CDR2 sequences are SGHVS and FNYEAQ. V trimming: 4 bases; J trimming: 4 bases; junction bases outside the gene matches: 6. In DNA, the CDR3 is TGTGCCAGCAGCTCAGGGACAGAAATTAATGAAAAACTGTTTTTT. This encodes CASSSGTEINEKLFF.

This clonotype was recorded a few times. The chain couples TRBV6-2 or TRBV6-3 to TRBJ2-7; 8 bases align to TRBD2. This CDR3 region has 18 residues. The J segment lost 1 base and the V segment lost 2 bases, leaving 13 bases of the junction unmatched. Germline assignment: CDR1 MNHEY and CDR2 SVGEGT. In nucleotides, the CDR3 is TGTGCCAGCAGTTACGGGGGGCTAGCGGGTCCGATTTCCTACGAGCAGTACTTC. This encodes CASSYGGLAGPISYEQYF.

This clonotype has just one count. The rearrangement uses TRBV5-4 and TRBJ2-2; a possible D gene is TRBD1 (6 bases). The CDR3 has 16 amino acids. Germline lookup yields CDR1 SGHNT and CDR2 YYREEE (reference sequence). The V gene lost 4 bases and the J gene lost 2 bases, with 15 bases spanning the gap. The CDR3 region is CASSPRDKRNTGELFF. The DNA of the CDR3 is TGTGCCAGCAGCCCCCGGGACAAAAGAAACACCGGGGAGCTGTTTTTT.

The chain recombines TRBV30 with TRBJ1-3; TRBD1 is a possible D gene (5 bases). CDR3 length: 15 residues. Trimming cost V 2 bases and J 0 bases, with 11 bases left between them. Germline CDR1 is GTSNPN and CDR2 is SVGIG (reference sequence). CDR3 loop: CAWSTDGHSGNTIYF. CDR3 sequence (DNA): TGTGCCTGGAGTACAGACGGACACTCTGGAAACACCATATATTTT.

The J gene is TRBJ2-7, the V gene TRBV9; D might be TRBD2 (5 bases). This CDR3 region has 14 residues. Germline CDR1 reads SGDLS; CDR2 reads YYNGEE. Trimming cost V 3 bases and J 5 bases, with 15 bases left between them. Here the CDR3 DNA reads TGTGCCAGCAGCGCCCTAGCATACCAACACGAGCAGTACTTC. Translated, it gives CASSALAYQHEQYF.

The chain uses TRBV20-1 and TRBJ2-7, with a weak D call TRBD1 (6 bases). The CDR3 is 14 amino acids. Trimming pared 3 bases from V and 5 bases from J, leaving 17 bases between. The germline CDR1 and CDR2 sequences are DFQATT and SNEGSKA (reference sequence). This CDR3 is CSASRSGAVNEQYF. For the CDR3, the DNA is TGCAGTGCTAGTCGGTCAGGGGCGGTCAACGAGCAGTACTTC.

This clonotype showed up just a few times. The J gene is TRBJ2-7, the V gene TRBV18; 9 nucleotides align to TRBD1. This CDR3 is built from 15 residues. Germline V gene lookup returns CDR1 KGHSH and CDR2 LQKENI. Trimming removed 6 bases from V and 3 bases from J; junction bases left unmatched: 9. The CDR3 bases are TGTGCCAGCTCTCCGGGACAGGGCACTCTCTACGAGCAGTACTTC. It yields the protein CASSPGQGTLYEQYF.

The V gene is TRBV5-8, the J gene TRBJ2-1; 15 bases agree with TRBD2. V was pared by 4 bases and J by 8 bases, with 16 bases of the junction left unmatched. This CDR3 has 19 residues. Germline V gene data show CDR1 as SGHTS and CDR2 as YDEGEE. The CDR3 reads CASSNPFGTSGRFPHEQFF. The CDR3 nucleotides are TGTGCCAGCAGCAACCCGTTCGGGACTAGCGGGAGGTTTCCTCATGAGCAGTTCTTC. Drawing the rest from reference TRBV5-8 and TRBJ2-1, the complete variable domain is EAGVTQSPTHLIKTRGQQATLRCSPISGHTSVYWYQQALGLGLQFLLWYDEGEERNRGNFPPRFSGRQFPNYSSELNVNALELEDSALYLCASSNPFGTSGRFPHEQFFGPGTRLTVL.

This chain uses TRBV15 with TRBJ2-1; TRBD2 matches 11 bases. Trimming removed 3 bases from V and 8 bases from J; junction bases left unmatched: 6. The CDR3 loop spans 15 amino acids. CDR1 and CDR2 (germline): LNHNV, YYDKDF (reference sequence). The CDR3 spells CATSRPGLAADEQFF. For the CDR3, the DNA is TGTGCCACCAGCAGGCCGGGACTAGCGGCCGATGAGCAGTTCTTC.

The CDR3 loop reads CASSLISGRDEQYF. The CDR3 region has the DNA TGTGCCAGCAGTTTGATCAGCGGGAGAGACGAGCAGTACTTC. The rearrangement links TRBV12-3 or TRBV12-4 to TRBJ2-7, with 8 bases fitting TRBD2. CDR3 size: 14 residues. With 3 bases clipped from V and 5 bases from J, the junction kept 6 bases outside the gene matches.

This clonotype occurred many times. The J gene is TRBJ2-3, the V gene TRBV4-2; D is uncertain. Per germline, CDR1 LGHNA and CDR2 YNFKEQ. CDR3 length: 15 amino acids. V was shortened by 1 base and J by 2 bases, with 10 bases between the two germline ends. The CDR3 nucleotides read TGTGCCAGCAGCCAAGCCGTCCTCCCCACAGATACGCAGTATTTT. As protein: CASSQAVLPTDTQYF.

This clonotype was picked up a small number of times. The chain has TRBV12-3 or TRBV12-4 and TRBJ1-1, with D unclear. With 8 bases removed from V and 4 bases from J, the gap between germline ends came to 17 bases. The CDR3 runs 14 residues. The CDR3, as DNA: TGTGCCAGCTACAGTCCGATTGGTGCCACTGAAGCTTTCTTT. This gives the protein CASYSPIGATEAFF.

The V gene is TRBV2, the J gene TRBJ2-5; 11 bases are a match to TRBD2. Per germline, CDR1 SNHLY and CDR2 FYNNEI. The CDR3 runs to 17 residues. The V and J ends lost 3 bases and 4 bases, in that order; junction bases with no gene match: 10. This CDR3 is CASSDGLAGGFLETQYF. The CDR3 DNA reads TGTGCCAGCAGTGACGGCCTAGCGGGAGGCTTTCTAGAGACCCAGTACTTC.

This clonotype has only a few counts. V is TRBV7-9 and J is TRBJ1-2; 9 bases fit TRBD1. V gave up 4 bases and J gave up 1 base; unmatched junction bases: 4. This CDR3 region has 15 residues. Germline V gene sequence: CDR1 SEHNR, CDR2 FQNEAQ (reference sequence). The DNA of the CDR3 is TGTGCCAGCAGCTCAGGACAGGGGTTTAACTATGGCTACACCTTC. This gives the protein CASSSGQGFNYGYTF.

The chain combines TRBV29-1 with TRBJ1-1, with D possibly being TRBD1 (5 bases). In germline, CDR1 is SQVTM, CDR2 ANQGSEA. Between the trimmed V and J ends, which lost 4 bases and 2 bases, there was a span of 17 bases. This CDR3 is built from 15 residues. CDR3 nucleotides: TGCAGCGTTGTGGTCGCAGGGCCGGGTAACACTGAAGCTTTCTTT. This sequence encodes CSVVVAGPGNTEAFF.

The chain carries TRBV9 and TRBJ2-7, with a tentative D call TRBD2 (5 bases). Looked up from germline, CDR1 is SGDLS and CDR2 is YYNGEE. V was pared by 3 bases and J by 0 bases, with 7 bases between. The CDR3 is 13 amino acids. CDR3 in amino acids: CASSGRSSYEQYF. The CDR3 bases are TGTGCCAGCAGCGGGAGGAGCTCCTACGAGCAGTACTTC.

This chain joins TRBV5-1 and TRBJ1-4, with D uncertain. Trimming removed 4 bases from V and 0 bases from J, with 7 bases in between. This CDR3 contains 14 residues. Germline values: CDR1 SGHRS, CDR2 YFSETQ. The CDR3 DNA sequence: TGCGCCAGCAGCCGTCTTACAACTAATGAAAAACTGTTTTTT. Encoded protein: CASSRLTTNEKLFF.

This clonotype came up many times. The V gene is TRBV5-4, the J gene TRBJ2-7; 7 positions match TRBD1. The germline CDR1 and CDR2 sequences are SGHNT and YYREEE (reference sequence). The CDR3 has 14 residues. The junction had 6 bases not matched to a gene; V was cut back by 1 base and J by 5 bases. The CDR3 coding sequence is TGTGCCAGCAGCTTGACAGGGGTTCGGAACGAGCAGTACTTC. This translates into CASSLTGVRNEQYF.

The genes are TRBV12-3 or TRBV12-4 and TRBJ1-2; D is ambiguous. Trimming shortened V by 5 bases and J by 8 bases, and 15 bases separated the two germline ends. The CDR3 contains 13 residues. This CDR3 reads CASSPHVRGGYTF. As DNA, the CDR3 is TGTGCCAGCAGTCCCCATGTCCGAGGGGGCTACACCTTC.

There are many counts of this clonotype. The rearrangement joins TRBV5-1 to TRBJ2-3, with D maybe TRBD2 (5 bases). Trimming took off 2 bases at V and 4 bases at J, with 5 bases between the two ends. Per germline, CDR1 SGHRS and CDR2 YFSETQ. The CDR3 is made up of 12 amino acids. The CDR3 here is CASSFSADTQYF. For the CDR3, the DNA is TGCGCCAGCAGCTTTAGCGCAGATACGCAGTATTTT.